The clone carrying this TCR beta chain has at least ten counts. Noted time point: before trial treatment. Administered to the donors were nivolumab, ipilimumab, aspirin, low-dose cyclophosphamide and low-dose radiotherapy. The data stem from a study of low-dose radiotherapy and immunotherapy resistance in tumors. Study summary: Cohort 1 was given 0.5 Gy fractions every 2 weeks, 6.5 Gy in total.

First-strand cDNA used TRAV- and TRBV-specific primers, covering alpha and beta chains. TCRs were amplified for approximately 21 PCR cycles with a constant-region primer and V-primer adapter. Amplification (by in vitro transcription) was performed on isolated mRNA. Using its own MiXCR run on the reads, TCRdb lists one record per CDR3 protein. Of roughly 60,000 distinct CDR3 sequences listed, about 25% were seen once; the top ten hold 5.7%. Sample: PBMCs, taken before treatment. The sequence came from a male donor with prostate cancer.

This CDR3 reads CASSTQVAGGREQYF. CDR3 nucleotide sequence: TGTGCCAGCAGCACCCAAGTAGCGGGAGGGAGGGAGCAGTACTTC. The rearrangement uses TRBV6-1 and TRBJ2-7; 11 bases align to TRBD2. CDR3 size: 15 residues. The trim removed 6 bases at V and 7 bases at J, leaving 11 bases unmatched. From germline, CDR1 is MNHNS and CDR2 SASEGT.